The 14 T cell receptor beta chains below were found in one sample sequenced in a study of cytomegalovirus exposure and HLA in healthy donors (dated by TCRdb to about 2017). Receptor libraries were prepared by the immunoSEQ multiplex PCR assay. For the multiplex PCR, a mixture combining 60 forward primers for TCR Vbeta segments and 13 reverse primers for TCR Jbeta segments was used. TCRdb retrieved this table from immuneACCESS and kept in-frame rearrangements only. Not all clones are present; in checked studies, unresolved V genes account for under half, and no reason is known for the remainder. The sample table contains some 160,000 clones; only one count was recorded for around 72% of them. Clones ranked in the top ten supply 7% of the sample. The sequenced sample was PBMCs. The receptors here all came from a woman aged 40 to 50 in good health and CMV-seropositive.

The CDR3 DNA is TGTGCCAGCAACGGCTTTAAGCGCTCCTACAATGAGCAGTTCTTC. Its protein product is CASNGFKRSYNEQFF. The chain couples TRBV28 to TRBJ2-1; D not certain. Germline V lookup: CDR1 MDHEN, CDR2 SYDVKM. The germline V and J ends were trimmed by 7 bases and 0 bases, with 13 bases remaining between them. The CDR3 runs 15 residues.

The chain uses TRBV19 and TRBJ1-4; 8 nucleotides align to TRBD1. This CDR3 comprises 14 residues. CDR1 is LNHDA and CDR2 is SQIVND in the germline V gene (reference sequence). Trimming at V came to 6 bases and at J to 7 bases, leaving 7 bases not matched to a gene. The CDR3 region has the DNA TGTGCCAGTAGCCCGACAGGGGTATTTGAAAAACTGTTTTTT. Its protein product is CASSPTGVFEKLFF.

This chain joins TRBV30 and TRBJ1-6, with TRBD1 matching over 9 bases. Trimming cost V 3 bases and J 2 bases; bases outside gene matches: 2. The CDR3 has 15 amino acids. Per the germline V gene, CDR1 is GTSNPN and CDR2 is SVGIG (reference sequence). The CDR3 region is CAWSGDRAYNSPLHF. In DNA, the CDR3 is TGTGCCTGGAGCGGGGACAGGGCCTATAATTCACCCCTCCACTTT.

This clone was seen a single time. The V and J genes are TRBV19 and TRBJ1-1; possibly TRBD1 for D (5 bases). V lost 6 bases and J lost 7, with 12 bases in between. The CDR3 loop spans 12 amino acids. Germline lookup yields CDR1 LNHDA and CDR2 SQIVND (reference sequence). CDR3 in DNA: TGTGCCAGTAGCATAAGGGGCGGTGAAGCTTTCTTT. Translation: CASSIRGGEAFF.

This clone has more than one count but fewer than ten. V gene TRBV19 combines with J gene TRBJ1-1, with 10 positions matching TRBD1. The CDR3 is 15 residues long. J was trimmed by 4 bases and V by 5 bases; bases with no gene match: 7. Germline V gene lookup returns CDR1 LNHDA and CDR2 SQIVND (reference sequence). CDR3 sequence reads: CASSDRGRGGTEAFF. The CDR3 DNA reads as TGTGCCAGTAGTGACAGGGGGCGCGGGGGCACTGAAGCTTTCTTT.

The CDR3 bases are TGTGCCAGCAGCTCCTTCGACAGTTATGGCTACACCTTC. Its translation: CASSSFDSYGYTF. V gene TRBV28 combines with J gene TRBJ1-2, with a tentative D call TRBD1 (5 bases). Trimming removed 6 bases from V and 5 bases from J, with 13 bases in between. Looked up from germline, CDR1 is MDHEN and CDR2 is SYDVKM. This CDR3 has 13 amino acids.

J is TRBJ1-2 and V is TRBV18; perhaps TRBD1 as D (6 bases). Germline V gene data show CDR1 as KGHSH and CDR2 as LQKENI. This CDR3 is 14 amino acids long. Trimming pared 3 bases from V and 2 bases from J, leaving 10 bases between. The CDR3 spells CASSPNQGNYGYTF. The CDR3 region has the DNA TGTGCCAGCTCACCCAACCAGGGGAACTATGGCTACACCTTC.

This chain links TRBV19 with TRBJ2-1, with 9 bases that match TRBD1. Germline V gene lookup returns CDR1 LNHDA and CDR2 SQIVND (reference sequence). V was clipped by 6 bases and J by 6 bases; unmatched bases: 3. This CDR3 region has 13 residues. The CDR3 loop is CASRDRGGNEQFF. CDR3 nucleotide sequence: TGTGCCAGTAGGGACAGGGGTGGCAATGAGCAGTTCTTC.

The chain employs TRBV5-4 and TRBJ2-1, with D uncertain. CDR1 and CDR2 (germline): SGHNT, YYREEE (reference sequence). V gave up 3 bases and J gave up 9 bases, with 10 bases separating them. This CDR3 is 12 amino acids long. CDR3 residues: CASSSPHSEQFF. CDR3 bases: TGTGCCAGCAGCTCGCCTCACAGTGAGCAGTTCTTC.

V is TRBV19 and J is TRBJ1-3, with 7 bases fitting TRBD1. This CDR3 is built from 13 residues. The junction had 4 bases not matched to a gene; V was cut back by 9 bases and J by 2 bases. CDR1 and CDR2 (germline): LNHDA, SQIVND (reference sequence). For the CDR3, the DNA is TGTGCCAGCGCGGGACAGCCTGGAAACACCATATATTTT. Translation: CASAGQPGNTIYF.

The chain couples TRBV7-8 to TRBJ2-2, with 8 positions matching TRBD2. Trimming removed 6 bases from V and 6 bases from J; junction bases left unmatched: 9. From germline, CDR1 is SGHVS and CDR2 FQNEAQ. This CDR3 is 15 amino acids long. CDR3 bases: TGTGCCAGCAGAGGGAAAGCGGGGGTCTCCGGGGAGCTGTTTTTT. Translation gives CASRGKAGVSGELFF.

The CDR3 nucleotides read TGTGCCTGGATTCAGGGAAATTCACCCCTCCACTTT. Translation: CAWIQGNSPLHF. The J gene is TRBJ1-6, the V gene TRBV30, with D tentatively TRBD1 (5 bases). The CDR3 length is 12 residues. The germline gives CDR1 GTSNPN, CDR2 SVGIG (reference sequence). V lost 4 bases to trimming and J lost 7 bases, with 8 bases between them.

The DNA for the CDR3 is TGTGCCAGCAGCGCAGACAGGACGGAGACCCAGTACTTC. It specifies CASSADRTETQYF. V and J are TRBV2 and TRBJ2-5; D may be TRBD1 (6 bases). Trimming removed 6 bases at V and 5 bases at J, with 13 bases between. The CDR3 runs to 13 residues. From germline, CDR1 is SNHLY and CDR2 FYNNEI.

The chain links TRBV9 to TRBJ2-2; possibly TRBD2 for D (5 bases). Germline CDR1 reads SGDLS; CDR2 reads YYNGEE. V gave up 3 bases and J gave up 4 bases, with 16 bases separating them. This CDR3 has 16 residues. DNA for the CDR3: TGTGCCAGCAGCGACGTTACCCGGGGAGCCACCGGGGAGCTGTTTTTT. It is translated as CASSDVTRGATGELFF.